Listed below are T cell receptor beta chains from one sample, sequenced in a study of identical twins. TCRdb independently ran MiXCR on the 5' RACE reads; one entry per CDR3 protein. The sample shows about 250,000 distinct CDR3 sequences, about 9% of them seen only once. Another study also made use of these data, one on yellow fever vaccine responses in identical twins.

The material sequenced was CD8+ T cells sorted from blood. These receptors were collected from a woman in her late teens or twenties in good health. Each CDR3 is given with its conserved first and last residue. D genes are given only for firm matches. Some rows have no size entry. The others give once, few or many, or a class for an expanded clone.

clone_size d_call j_call v_call cdr3_aa cdr3_nt
many TRBD1 TRBJ2-7 TRBV20-1 CSATDGQGYLEQYF TGCAGTGCGACGGACGGACAGGGCTATCTCGAGCAGTACTTC
few TRBD2 TRBJ2-7 TRBV14 CASSQGLALLSYEQYF TGTGCCAGCAGCCAAGGACTAGCTCTCCTCTCCTACGAGCAGTACTTC
many NA TRBJ2-1 TRBV20-1 CSARERADNEQFF TGCAGTGCTAGGGAGCGGGCTGACAATGAGCAGTTCTTC
NA NA TRBJ1-1 TRBV29-1 CSVVTHSTEAFF TGCAGCGTTGTCACCCACAGCACTGAAGCTTTCTTT
few NA TRBJ2-2 TRBV4-2 CASSQGLGDGELFF TGTGCCAGCAGCCAAGGATTGGGTGACGGGGAGCTGTTTTTT
NA NA TRBJ2-1 TRBV20-1 CSALKDYYGDEQFF TGCAGTGCTCTTAAGGACTACTACGGAGATGAGCAGTTCTTC
few TRBD2 TRBJ2-7 TRBV15 CAALGGSYEQYF TGTGCCGCCTTGGGGGGGAGCTACGAGCAGTACTTC
NA TRBD2 TRBJ2-7 TRBV6-2/TRBV6-3 CASSYSGLASYEQYF TGTGCCAGCAGTTACTCGGGACTAGCCTCCTACGAGCAGTACTTC
few NA TRBJ2-3 TRBV7-2 CASSSSGGGADTQYF TGTGCCAGCAGCTCGAGTGGCGGGGGCGCAGATACGCAGTATTTT
few NA TRBJ2-1 TRBV20-1 CSAPILVHNEQFF TGCAGTGCACCAATACTGGTCCACAATGAGCAGTTCTTC
NA NA TRBJ2-7 TRBV9 CASSVDGSGSYEQYF TGTGCCAGCAGCGTAGATGGGAGTGGATCCTACGAGCAGTACTTC